This section outlines one TCR beta chain sequence together with its context. The CDR3 runs 15 residues. V was trimmed by 4 bases and J by 1 base, leaving 10 bases between them. Germline CDR1 and CDR2: MNHEY and SMNVEV (reference sequence). These data originate in a study of blood T cell repertoires in COVID-19. Looking at the study overall: Samples representing acute and convalescent COVID-19 were sourced from the United States, Italy and Spain. From T cells, B-cell-depleted T cells, or PBMCs came the material, which was cDNA or gDNA.

Per the authors' pipeline: Amplification of reference gene primers provided the estimated nucleated cell counts. Here immunoSEQ multiplex PCR was the method, and the copy in TCRdb shows in-frame clones only, minus some. The V and J calls and clone size were taken over from that table, and D and trimming were inferred from the DNA. This table holds hundreds of thousands of clones, approximately 86% found once. Sample: peripheral blood. The receptor was derived from a human donor in a cohort sampled during active COVID-19. The chain is built from TRBV27 and TRBJ2-2; possible D gene TRBD2, 5 bases. This CDR3 reads CASSSRGLNTGELFF. The CDR3 coding sequence is TGTGCCAGCAGTTCTCGCGGGCTGAACACCGGGGAGCTGTTTTTT.